The T cell receptor beta chain described here comes from a study of T cells after yellow fever vaccination. V lost 6 bases, J lost 1 base, and 8 bases lay in between. CDR3 length equals 13 residues. CDR1 and CDR2 from the germline V gene are KGHDR and SFDVKD. Production of TCR cDNA was by 5'RACE template switching, which also added a universal primer site and UMIs. TCRdb passed the 5' RACE reads through MiXCR, listing each CDR3 protein once. The sample records 550,000 to 750,000 distinct CDR3 sequences, 13% being singletons. Study results and limitations: Reappearing after the booster were most of the clones from primary vaccination (96% CD4, 88% CD8). CD4 and CD8 compartments shared a small share of clonotypes. By day 5 rather than day 15, the secondary response had peaked, though it was weaker.

Notes on this clonotype: What it recognizes is unknown.

V gene TRBV24-1 combines with J gene TRBJ2-5; no definite D call. The sample consisted of PBMCs, taken on the day of the yellow fever booster vaccination. The source of this sequence is a man aged 30 to 39 who received the YFV17D yellow fever vaccine. CDR3 sequence (DNA): TGTGCCACCAGTTTAGGTACCCAAGAGACCCAGTACTTC. Translation: CATSLGTQETQYF.